The present T cell receptor (beta chain) was sequenced within a study of cytomegalovirus exposure and HLA in healthy donors. Regarding the study as a whole: It has been reported that TCR beta sequences accurately predicted the HLA-A and HLA-B alleles of most subjects. One variant, a missense change in DCLRE1C, was linked in a later analysis to TCR beta V- and J-gene trimming. A previous analysis found most TCR beta V segments productive roughly 90% or roughly 30% of the time. Information on immune exposure was restricted to one variable (CMV serostatus).

The PCR had 60 Vbeta and 13 Jbeta primers. Sequenced by immunoSEQ multiplex PCR; TCRdb stores in-frame clones only, minus some. The sample holds about 200,000 clones, about 90% seen once. V was clipped by 2 bases and J by 1 base; unmatched bases: 5. Germline CDR1 reads MGHRA; CDR2 reads YSYEKL. The CDR3 loop spans 15 amino acids. Concerning this clone: Antigen: not known.

Input material: PBMCs. This receptor was taken from a man aged 30-40 years in good health and CMV-seronegative. V is TRBV4-1 and J is TRBJ2-7, with 7 bases lining up with TRBD1. The CDR3 loop reads CASSQTTGLSYEQYF. DNA for the CDR3: TGCGCCAGCAGCCAAACGACAGGGCTGTCCTACGAGCAGTACTTC.